This is a list of T cell receptor beta chains from one sample in a study of regulatory dendritic cells for organ transplantation. TCRdb's table, derived via immunoSEQ multiplex PCR, lists solely in-frame clones and lacks some. The table has some 12,000 clones, more than 55% seen once. The source material was memory CD8+ T cells from blood. The receptors were gathered from a human donor in good health. CDR3s include the opening cysteine and the closing phenylalanine or tryptophan. A D gene is named only where the DNA matches it firmly. A clone size is listed for some rows: how often the clone was seen (once, few, many), or a class if it is expanded.

j_call: TRBJ2-1
v_call: TRBV6-1
d_call: .
clone_size: few
cdr3_nt: TGTGCCAGCAGTGGAACGCTAGACAGTTACTCCTACAATGAGCAGTTCTTC
cdr3_aa: CASSGTLDSYSYNEQFF

j_call: TRBJ2-2
v_call: TRBV28
d_call: .
clone_size: .
cdr3_nt: TGTGCCAGCAGTTTAATTATGAACACCGGGGAGCTGTTTTTT
cdr3_aa: CASSLIMNTGELFF

j_call: TRBJ2-7
v_call: TRBV7-9
d_call: .
clone_size: few
cdr3_nt: TGTGCCAGCAGCCAGGAAGCCGGAGAACGACCCTACGAGCAGTACTTC
cdr3_aa: CASSQEAGERPYEQYF

j_call: TRBJ2-1
v_call: TRBV27
d_call: TRBD2
clone_size: once
cdr3_nt: TGTGCCAGCAGTCTCTTACGGCCTAGCGGATACAATGAGCAGTTCTTC
cdr3_aa: CASSLLRPSGYNEQFF

j_call: TRBJ2-3
v_call: TRBV4-2
d_call: .
clone_size: .
cdr3_nt: TGTGCCAGCAGCCAAGAATTTGGGGGGGGCCCAGATACGCAGTATTTT
cdr3_aa: CASSQEFGGGPDTQYF

j_call: TRBJ2-7
v_call: TRBV6-5
d_call: .
clone_size: .
cdr3_nt: TGTGCCAGCACTACTAGCTCCTACGAGCAGTACTTC
cdr3_aa: CASTTSSYEQYF

j_call: TRBJ2-1
v_call: TRBV6-4
d_call: .
clone_size: once
cdr3_nt: TGTGCCAGCAGTGACTCGCGGGACGGCACCAATGAGCAGTTCTTC
cdr3_aa: CASSDSRDGTNEQFF

j_call: TRBJ2-3
v_call: TRBV29-1
d_call: TRBD1
clone_size: .
cdr3_nt: TGCAGCGTTGCGACAGGGATGACAGATACGCAGTATTTT
cdr3_aa: CSVATGMTDTQYF

j_call: TRBJ2-5
v_call: TRBV7-8
d_call: TRBD2
clone_size: .
cdr3_nt: TGTGCCAGCAGCTCTAACGGGCTAGCGGAAGAGACCCAGTACTTC
cdr3_aa: CASSSNGLAEETQYF

j_call: TRBJ2-1
v_call: TRBV27
d_call: .
clone_size: .
cdr3_nt: TGTGCCAGCAGTCCCCCCCATCCCCTTTTAAACTACAATGAGGAGCAGTTCTTC
cdr3_aa: CASSPPHPLLNYNEEQFF

j_call: TRBJ2-3
v_call: TRBV6-1
d_call: TRBD2
clone_size: .
cdr3_nt: TGTGCCAGCAGTGACCCTCGGGGGGGGCGCACAGATACGCAGTATTTT
cdr3_aa: CASSDPRGGRTDTQYF

j_call: TRBJ2-7
v_call: TRBV15
d_call: .
clone_size: .
cdr3_nt: TGTGCCACCAGCAGAAGCGGAAGATCCTACGAGCAGTACTTC
cdr3_aa: CATSRSGRSYEQYF

j_call: TRBJ2-1
v_call: TRBV5-4
d_call: .
clone_size: .
cdr3_nt: TGTGCCAGCAGCCCAGGAGGCGTGGAGCAGTTCTTC
cdr3_aa: CASSPGGVEQFF

j_call: TRBJ1-1
v_call: TRBV6-5
d_call: .
clone_size: few
cdr3_nt: TGTGCCAGCAGACCCCTCCTAGGGGGGGCCACTGAAGCTTTCTTT
cdr3_aa: CASRPLLGGATEAFF

j_call: TRBJ2-7
v_call: TRBV27
d_call: .
clone_size: .
cdr3_nt: TGTGCCAGCGGCTACTACGAGCAGTACTTC
cdr3_aa: CASGYYEQYF

j_call: TRBJ2-5
v_call: TRBV7-9
d_call: .
clone_size: .
cdr3_nt: TGTGCCAGCAGCTCCCTCATCGGCGGAGCTGAGACCCAGTACTTC
cdr3_aa: CASSSLIGGAETQYF

j_call: TRBJ2-7
v_call: TRBV19
d_call: .
clone_size: once
cdr3_nt: TGTGCCAGTAGTCGCCGGGACCCTGGGTACGAGCAGTACTTC
cdr3_aa: CASSRRDPGYEQYF

j_call: TRBJ2-6
v_call: TRBV9
d_call: .
clone_size: .
cdr3_nt: TGTGCCAGCTACAAGGGATCTGGGGCCAACGTCCTGACTTTC
cdr3_aa: CASYKGSGANVLTF

j_call: TRBJ2-2
v_call: TRBV4-3
d_call: TRBD1
clone_size: once
cdr3_nt: TGCGCCAGCAGCCAAAGACGACAGGGACCCAACACCGGGGAGCTGTTTTTT
cdr3_aa: CASSQRRQGPNTGELFF

j_call: TRBJ2-7
v_call: TRBV28
d_call: TRBD1
clone_size: .
cdr3_nt: TGTGCCAGCAGCTCGGGACAGGGCACCTACGAGCAGTACTTC
cdr3_aa: CASSSGQGTYEQYF

j_call: TRBJ2-1
v_call: TRBV5-6
d_call: .
clone_size: .
cdr3_nt: TGTGCCAGCAGCTTCCTGGGCCTCCGGGACTTTTACAATGAGCAGTTCTTC
cdr3_aa: CASSFLGLRDFYNEQFF

j_call: TRBJ1-5
v_call: TRBV4-1
d_call: TRBD1
clone_size: few
cdr3_nt: TGCGCCAGCAGCCAACAGGGGGCCTCCATCAATCAGCCCCAGCATTTT
cdr3_aa: CASSQQGASINQPQHF

j_call: TRBJ2-7
v_call: TRBV11-2
d_call: TRBD2
clone_size: .
cdr3_nt: TGTGCCAGCAGCTACTCGGGGGGAACCTACGAGCAGTACTTC
cdr3_aa: CASSYSGGTYEQYF

j_call: TRBJ2-1
v_call: TRBV27
d_call: TRBD2
clone_size: few
cdr3_nt: TGTGCCAGCAGTCAGGGACTAGCGGGGTACTCGCGTGAGCAGTTCTTC
cdr3_aa: CASSQGLAGYSREQFF

j_call: TRBJ2-5
v_call: TRBV7-8
d_call: TRBD2
clone_size: .
cdr3_nt: TGTGCCAGCAACGTAGCGGGGGAACAAGAGACCCAGTACTTC
cdr3_aa: CASNVAGEQETQYF

j_call: TRBJ1-1
v_call: TRBV27
d_call: .
clone_size: .
cdr3_nt: TGTGCCAGCAGTTTATTCGTCAGGGCTTCTGAAGCTTTCTTT
cdr3_aa: CASSLFVRASEAFF

j_call: TRBJ2-1
v_call: TRBV2
d_call: TRBD2
clone_size: .
cdr3_nt: TGTGCCAGCAGTGACAAGCGGGACTATGAGCAGTTCTTC
cdr3_aa: CASSDKRDYEQFF

j_call: TRBJ1-2
v_call: TRBV7-3
d_call: .
clone_size: few
cdr3_nt: TGTGCCAGCAGTTCCGGGCCTGGGACGTATTATGGCTACACCTTC
cdr3_aa: CASSSGPGTYYGYTF

j_call: TRBJ2-3
v_call: TRBV5-5
d_call: TRBD2
clone_size: .
cdr3_nt: TGTGCCAGCAGCTATCTAGCGGGGGGGAGCACAGATACGCAGTATTTT
cdr3_aa: CASSYLAGGSTDTQYF

j_call: TRBJ2-4
v_call: TRBV28
d_call: .
clone_size: .
cdr3_nt: TGTGCCATCGCCCCTCGGCTAGCCAAAAACATTCAGTACTTC
cdr3_aa: CAIAPRLAKNIQYF

j_call: TRBJ1-6
v_call: TRBV9
d_call: TRBD1
clone_size: once
cdr3_nt: TGTGCCAGCAGCGCGACAGGGGCCTACTATAATTCACCCCTCCACTTT
cdr3_aa: CASSATGAYYNSPLHF

j_call: TRBJ2-5
v_call: TRBV6-5
d_call: .
clone_size: .
cdr3_nt: TGTGCCAGCAGCCTGGGGGAGACCCAGTACTTC
cdr3_aa: CASSLGETQYF

j_call: TRBJ1-2
v_call: TRBV6-6
d_call: .
clone_size: .
cdr3_nt: TGTGCCAGCAGTCAACTACCGACAGGAAATGTCTATGGCTACACCTTC
cdr3_aa: CASSQLPTGNVYGYTF

j_call: TRBJ1-2
v_call: TRBV4-1
d_call: .
clone_size: .
cdr3_nt: TGCGCCAGCAGCCCGCCCCGAGCATTGTGGGGCTACACCTTC
cdr3_aa: CASSPPRALWGYTF

j_call: TRBJ1-5
v_call: TRBV27
d_call: .
clone_size: .
cdr3_nt: TGTGCCAGCAGTTTTGGGGCGGACAATCAGCCCCAGCATTTT
cdr3_aa: CASSFGADNQPQHF

j_call: TRBJ2-7
v_call: TRBV15
d_call: TRBD1
clone_size: .
cdr3_nt: TGTGCCACCAGCAGAGCTCGGGGACAGGGGTACGAGCAGTACTTC
cdr3_aa: CATSRARGQGYEQYF

j_call: TRBJ2-1
v_call: TRBV7-9
d_call: .
clone_size: few
cdr3_nt: TGTGCCAGCAGCTTAACTAGCTTAGACAATGAGCAGTTCTTC
cdr3_aa: CASSLTSLDNEQFF

j_call: TRBJ1-5
v_call: TRBV19
d_call: .
clone_size: .
cdr3_nt: TGTGCCAGTAGAGGACTTCTTGGGAGCAATCAGCCCCAGCATTTT
cdr3_aa: CASRGLLGSNQPQHF

j_call: TRBJ2-3
v_call: TRBV5-4
d_call: TRBD2
clone_size: .
cdr3_nt: TGTGCCAGCAGCCAAGGGGATACTAGCGCAGATACGCAGTATTTT
cdr3_aa: CASSQGDTSADTQYF

j_call: TRBJ1-2
v_call: TRBV7-9
d_call: TRBD1
clone_size: .
cdr3_nt: TGTGCCAGCAGCAAGACAGGGGATATTGGCTACACCTTC
cdr3_aa: CASSKTGDIGYTF

j_call: TRBJ2-7
v_call: TRBV6-1
d_call: TRBD1
clone_size: few
cdr3_nt: TGTGCCAGCATTCCCTCCGGGACAGGCTACTACGAGCAGTACTTC
cdr3_aa: CASIPSGTGYYEQYF

j_call: TRBJ2-3
v_call: TRBV6-5
d_call: .
clone_size: once
cdr3_nt: TGTGCCAGCAGTTATGGCGTAGCGGAAATGGCAGATACGCAGTATTTT
cdr3_aa: CASSYGVAEMADTQYF

j_call: TRBJ1-1
v_call: TRBV7-6
d_call: .
clone_size: few
cdr3_nt: TGTGCCAGCAGCGCCGGACCGGGGGCTGAAGCTTTCTTT
cdr3_aa: CASSAGPGAEAFF

j_call: TRBJ2-7
v_call: TRBV4-1
d_call: .
clone_size: .
cdr3_nt: TGCGCCAGCAGCCATGTCAACACGGGGAACTACGAGCAGTACTTC
cdr3_aa: CASSHVNTGNYEQYF

j_call: TRBJ2-7
v_call: TRBV19
d_call: TRBD1
clone_size: .
cdr3_nt: TGTGCCAGTAGCCGAGGACAGGGCTACTCCTACGAGCAGTACTTC
cdr3_aa: CASSRGQGYSYEQYF

j_call: TRBJ2-6
v_call: TRBV28
d_call: .
clone_size: few
cdr3_nt: TGTGCCAGCAGTATCGAGGGTATCTCTGGGGCCAACGTCCTGACTTTC
cdr3_aa: CASSIEGISGANVLTF

j_call: TRBJ2-3
v_call: TRBV4-2
d_call: TRBD2
clone_size: .
cdr3_nt: TGTGCCAGCAGCCCGGGGACTAGCGGGGGGGCAGATACGCAGTATTTT
cdr3_aa: CASSPGTSGGADTQYF

j_call: TRBJ2-7
v_call: TRBV6-1
d_call: TRBD1
clone_size: .
cdr3_nt: TGTGCCAGCAGTGAAGGGACAGGGGGCTACTACGAGCAGTACTTC
cdr3_aa: CASSEGTGGYYEQYF

j_call: TRBJ1-1
v_call: TRBV2
d_call: .
clone_size: few
cdr3_nt: TGTGCCAGACAGGGGAACACTGAAGCTTTCTTT
cdr3_aa: CARQGNTEAFF

j_call: TRBJ1-2
v_call: TRBV9
d_call: .
clone_size: .
cdr3_nt: TGTGCCAGCAAGGGAGGACTTAACTATGGCTACACCTTC
cdr3_aa: CASKGGLNYGYTF

j_call: TRBJ2-7
v_call: TRBV9
d_call: TRBD2
clone_size: .
cdr3_nt: TGTGCCAGCAGCCTTTCTGGACTAGCGGGGGGCACCGAGCAGTACTTC
cdr3_aa: CASSLSGLAGGTEQYF

j_call: TRBJ1-4
v_call: TRBV27
d_call: .
clone_size: few
cdr3_nt: TGTGCCAGCGGGGGAAGTGAAAAACTGTTTTTT
cdr3_aa: CASGGSEKLFF

j_call: TRBJ2-1
v_call: TRBV2
d_call: TRBD2
clone_size: few
cdr3_nt: TGTGCCAGCAGTTCCACTAGCGGGGGGCGGGACAATGAGCAGTTCTTC
cdr3_aa: CASSSTSGGRDNEQFF

j_call: TRBJ2-3
v_call: TRBV7-9
d_call: TRBD2
clone_size: .
cdr3_nt: TGTGCCAGCAGCTTAACGGGAGGGGGAACAGATACGCAGTATTTT
cdr3_aa: CASSLTGGGTDTQYF